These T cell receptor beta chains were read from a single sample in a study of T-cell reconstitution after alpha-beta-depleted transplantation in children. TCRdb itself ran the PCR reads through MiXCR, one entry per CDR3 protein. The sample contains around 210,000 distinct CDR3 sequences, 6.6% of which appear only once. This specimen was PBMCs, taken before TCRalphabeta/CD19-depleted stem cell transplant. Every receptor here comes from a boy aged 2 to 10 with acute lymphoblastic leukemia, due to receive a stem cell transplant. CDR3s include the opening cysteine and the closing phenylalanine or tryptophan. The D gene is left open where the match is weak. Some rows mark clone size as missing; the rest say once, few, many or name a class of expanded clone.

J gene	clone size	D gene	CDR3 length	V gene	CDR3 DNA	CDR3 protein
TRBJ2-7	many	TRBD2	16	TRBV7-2	TGTGCCAGCAGCTCCTGGGTTGGCGGGAGAAAGAACGAGCAGTACTTC	CASSSWVGGRKNEQYF
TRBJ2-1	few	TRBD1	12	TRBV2	TGTGCCAGCAACAGCGGACAGGGCTGGCAGTTCTTC	CASNSGQGWQFF
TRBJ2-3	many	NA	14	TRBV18	TGTGCCAGCTCATCACAAGACAGAACAGATACGCAGTATTTT	CASSSQDRTDTQYF
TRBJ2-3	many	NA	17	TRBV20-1	TGCAGTGCTAGAGATAGGATAGTTGGCTCCAACACAGATACGCAGTATTTT	CSARDRIVGSNTDTQYF
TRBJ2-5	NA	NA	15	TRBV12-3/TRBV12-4	TGTGCCAGCAGTTTATCCGGGGGCGTCCAAGAGACCCAGTACTTC	CASSLSGGVQETQYF
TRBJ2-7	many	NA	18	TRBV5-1	TGCGCCAGCAGCTTGGCGCCACCCGACAGGTATAGCTCCTACGAGCAGTACTTC	CASSLAPPDRYSSYEQYF
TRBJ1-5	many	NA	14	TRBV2	TGTGCCAGCAGCTCCGACAGGCTCCCTCAGCCCCAGCATTTT	CASSSDRLPQPQHF
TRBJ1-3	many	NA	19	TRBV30	TGTGCCTGGAGTATATCCTACCAAAGCCGGCATAACTCTGGAAACACCATATATTTT	CAWSISYQSRHNSGNTIYF
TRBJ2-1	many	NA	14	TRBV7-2	TGTGCCAGCAGCTTATCGCACACCTACAATGAGCAGTTCTTC	CASSLSHTYNEQFF
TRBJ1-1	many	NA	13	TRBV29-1	TGCAGCGTTGACCCGGTTTCGAACACTGAAGCTTTCTTT	CSVDPVSNTEAFF
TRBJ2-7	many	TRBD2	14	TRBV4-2	TGTGCCAGCAGCCCGGGACTAGAAAGCGCCGAGCAGTACTTC	CASSPGLESAEQYF
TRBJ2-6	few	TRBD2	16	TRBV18	TGTGCCAGCTCACCAGGCGGGGGCTCTGGGGCCAACGTCCTGACTTTC	CASSPGGGSGANVLTF
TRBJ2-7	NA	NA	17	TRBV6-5	TGTGCCAGCAGTTACTCTGGAGGGACAGCCGACTCCTACAAGCAGTACTTC	CASSYSGGTADSYKQYF
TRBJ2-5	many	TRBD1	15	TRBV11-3	TGTGCCAGCAGCTTAGGGACAGGCCGATGGCAGACCCAGTACTTC	CASSLGTGRWQTQYF
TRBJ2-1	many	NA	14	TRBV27	TGTGCCAGCAGTTTATTTCCAGACTACAATGAGCAGTTCTTC	CASSLFPDYNEQFF
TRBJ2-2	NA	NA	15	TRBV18	TGTGCCAGCTCACCACCAAACAGTGACACCGGGGAGCTGTTTTTT	CASSPPNSDTGELFF
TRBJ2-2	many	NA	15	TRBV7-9	TGTGCCAGTCCACATACGGACTTCGGAACCGGGGAGCTGTTTTTT	CASPHTDFGTGELFF
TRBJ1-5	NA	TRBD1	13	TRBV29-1	TGCAGCGTTGGGGACAGGGATGGGGGACCCCAGCATTTT	CSVGDRDGGPQHF
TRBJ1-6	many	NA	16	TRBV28	TGTGCCAGCAGTTTAGGGGGGGCTCACTATAATTCACCCCTCCACTTT	CASSLGGAHYNSPLHF
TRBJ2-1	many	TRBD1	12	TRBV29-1	TGCAGCGTTTACAGGGGGCTAAGGGAGCAGTTCTTC	CSVYRGLREQFF
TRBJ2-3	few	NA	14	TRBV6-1	TGTGCCAGCAGCTGGGTGGGGAATCCGAGTACGCAGTATTTT	CASSWVGNPSTQYF
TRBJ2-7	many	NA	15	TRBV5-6	TGTGCCAGCAGCTTAGGGGCGGAAAATTCCTACGAGCAGTACTTC	CASSLGAENSYEQYF
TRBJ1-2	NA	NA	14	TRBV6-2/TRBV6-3	TGTGCCAGCAGTTCCCGGACGGATAACTATGGCTACACCTTC	CASSSRTDNYGYTF
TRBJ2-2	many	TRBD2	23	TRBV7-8	TGTGCCAGCACCATCTTGGAGATCGGCCCGGGACTAGCGGGTACCGCGAACACCGGGGAGCTGTTTTTT	CASTILEIGPGLAGTANTGELFF
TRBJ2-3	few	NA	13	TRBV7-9	TGTGCCAGCAGCTTCGAGGGGGTGGATACGCAGTATTTT	CASSFEGVDTQYF
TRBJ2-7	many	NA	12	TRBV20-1	TGCAGTGCTAGTTTACAGAATTACGAGCAGTACTTC	CSASLQNYEQYF
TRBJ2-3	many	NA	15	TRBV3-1	TGTGCCAGCAGCCAAGATACACGGTCCACAGATACGCAGTATTTT	CASSQDTRSTDTQYF
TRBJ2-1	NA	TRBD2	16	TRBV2	TGTGCCAGCAGTGAGATGGGGGGAGGGCCCTACAATGAGCAGTTCTTC	CASSEMGGGPYNEQFF
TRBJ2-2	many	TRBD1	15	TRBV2	TGTGCCAGCAGCCTTGGACAGGGAAGAACCGGGGAGCTGTTTTTT	CASSLGQGRTGELFF
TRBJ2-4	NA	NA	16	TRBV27	TGTGCCAGCTGTTTATTGGCAGGGGGGGCCAAAAACATTCAGTACTTC	CASCLLAGGAKNIQYF
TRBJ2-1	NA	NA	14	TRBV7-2	TGTGCCAGCAGCTCCGGGACATGGTTCAATGAGCAGTTCTTC	CASSSGTWFNEQFF
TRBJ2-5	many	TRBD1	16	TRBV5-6	TGTGCCAGCAGCTTGAGAGCCGGGACAGCTCAAGAGACCCAGTACTTC	CASSLRAGTAQETQYF
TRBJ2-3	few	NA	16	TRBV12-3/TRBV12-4	TGTGCCAGCAGACCCGTGGACACCCCGAAACATGATACGCAGTATTTT	CASRPVDTPKHDTQYF
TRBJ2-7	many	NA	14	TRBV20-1	TGCAGTGCTAGTCTGGGGCAGAGCTCCTACGAGCAGTACTTC	CSASLGQSSYEQYF
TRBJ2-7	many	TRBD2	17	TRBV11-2	TGTGCCAGCAGCCAAAGGACTAGCGGGAGGAGCTCCTACGAGCAGTACTTC	CASSQRTSGRSSYEQYF
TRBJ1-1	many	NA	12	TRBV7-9	TGTGCCAGCCAGGTGTCACACACTGAAGCTTTCTTT	CASQVSHTEAFF
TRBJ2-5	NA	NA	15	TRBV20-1	TGCAGTGCTAGAGATTACGCGGAAATCCAAGAGACCCAGTACTTC	CSARDYAEIQETQYF
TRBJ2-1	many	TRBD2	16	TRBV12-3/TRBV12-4	TGTGCCAGCAGTTTAGCCGTAGCGGGGGGACTCAATGAGCAGTTCTTC	CASSLAVAGGLNEQFF
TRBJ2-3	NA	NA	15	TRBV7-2	TGTGCCAGCAGCTCCCTGGGTGTCCTACCAGATACGCAGTATTTT	CASSSLGVLPDTQYF
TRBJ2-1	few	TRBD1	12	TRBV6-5	TGTGCCAGCAGTTGGGACAGGGGGCAGCAGTTCTTC	CASSWDRGQQFF